The TCR beta chain under discussion was sequenced for a study of T cell repertoires in cytomegalovirus infection. Study background: It was the public TCR beta signatures that indicated both CMV infection and matching HLA type. Findings and caveats of the study: Across the ex vivo response, the dominant clonotypes were HLA-C-restricted CMV-specific TCR beta clonotypes. Carriers of CMV plus the relevant HLA were identified by cumulative public TCR beta family frequency.

TCRdb reprocessed the reads with MiXCR, giving one entry per CDR3 protein. The sample includes 480,000 or so distinct CDR3 sequences, approximately 10% of them seen just once. From germline, CDR1 is SGDLS and CDR2 YYNGEE. The CDR3 consists of 15 residues. V lost 0 bases and J lost 4, with 11 bases in between. This clonotype has ten or more counts. The antigen is undetermined. Specimen: PBMCs. This chain joins TRBV9 and TRBJ2-1, with D tentatively TRBD2 (6 bases). This TCR was recovered from a human donor in good health (CMV status not recorded). Some clones in this sample may be carry-over from other donors' samples. The chain's CDR3 is CASSVAGDTYNEQFF. The CDR3 DNA sequence: TGTGCCAGCAGCGTAGCGGGAGATACGTACAATGAGCAGTTCTTC.